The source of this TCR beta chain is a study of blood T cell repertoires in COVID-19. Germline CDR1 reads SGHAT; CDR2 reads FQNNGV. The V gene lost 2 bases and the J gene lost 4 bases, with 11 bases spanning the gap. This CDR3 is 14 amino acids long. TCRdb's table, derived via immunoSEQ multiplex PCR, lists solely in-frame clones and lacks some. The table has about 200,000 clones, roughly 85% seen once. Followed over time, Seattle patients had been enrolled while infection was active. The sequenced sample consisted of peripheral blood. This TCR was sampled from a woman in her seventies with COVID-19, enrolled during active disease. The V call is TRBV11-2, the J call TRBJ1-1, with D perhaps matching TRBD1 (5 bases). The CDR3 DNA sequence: TGTGCCAGCAGCTTATCTGGGGCCGGCACTGAAGCTTTCTTT. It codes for CASSLSGAGTEAFF.